A selection of T cell receptor beta chains follows, all from one sample in a study of blood T cell repertoires in COVID-19. Profiled with immunoSEQ multiplex PCR; TCRdb holds only in-frame clones, not every one. The sample records 120,000 to 150,000 clones, about 88% being singletons. The sequencing sample was made of peripheral blood. These receptors were taken from a human donor with COVID-19, enrolled during active disease. The donor label of this sample is uncertain. CDR3s include the opening cysteine and the closing phenylalanine or tryptophan. Each record gives: J gene, clone size, D gene, V gene, CDR3 DNA, CDR3 protein. D genes are given only for firm matches. Clone size is stated in some rows and not others, as once, few, many or a class when expanded.

>TRBJ2-1|NA|NA|TRBV24-1
TGTGCCACCAGTGATGGGGGGTCAGGGTTCTTC
CATSDGGSGFF
>TRBJ1-4|NA|NA|TRBV6-5
TGTGCCAGCAGTTCAAGGACGGCTGGAGGCGAAAAACTGTTTTTT
CASSSRTAGGEKLFF
>TRBJ2-6|NA|TRBD2|TRBV28
TGTGCCAGCAGTCCGGGACTAGCGGGAGCTGGGGCCAACGTCCTGACTTTC
CASSPGLAGAGANVLTF
>TRBJ2-7|NA|TRBD2|TRBV11-1
TGTGCCAGCAGCTCCACCCGGGGAGGGAACGAGCAGTACTTC
CASSSTRGGNEQYF
>TRBJ1-3|NA|NA|TRBV7-3
TGTGCCAGCAGCTTATGGGGCAGCTCTGGAAACACCATATATTTT
CASSLWGSSGNTIYF
>TRBJ2-7|once|NA|TRBV3-1/TRBV3-2
TGTGCCAGCAGCCAAGTGCGCCACGAGCAGTACTTC
CASSQVRHEQYF
>TRBJ1-6|once|NA|TRBV5-6
TGTGCCAGCAGCTTGATGGTACAGAGCTCCTATAATTCACCCCTCCACTTT
CASSLMVQSSYNSPLHF
>TRBJ1-2|once|NA|TRBV7-9
TGTGCCAGCAGCTTCACCGAGGGAATGGGGGGCTACACCTTC
CASSFTEGMGGYTF
>TRBJ2-3|NA|TRBD2|TRBV6-1
TGTGCCAGCAGTGAGACTAGCGGGTGGGGGGATACGCAGTATTTT
CASSETSGWGDTQYF
>TRBJ1-1|NA|NA|TRBV3-1/TRBV3-2
TGTGCCAGCAGCCTAAACCCTCCACGGGACACTGAAGCTTTCTTT
CASSLNPPRDTEAFF
>TRBJ2-5|NA|NA|TRBV5-1
TGCGCCAGCAGCTTGTTAGCTTACGGGACCCAGTACTTC
CASSLLAYGTQYF
>TRBJ1-1|once|NA|TRBV19
TGTGCCAGTAGCACCCAGGGGACGGGGAACACTGAAGCTTTCTTT
CASSTQGTGNTEAFF
>TRBJ2-3|NA|NA|TRBV7-6
TGTGCCAGCAGCTTAACCGGCCAAACAGGCACAGATACGCAGTATTTT
CASSLTGQTGTDTQYF
>TRBJ1-2|NA|NA|TRBV6-5
TGTGCCAGCAGTTACTCGAGCATTATTGGCTACACCTTC
CASSYSSIIGYTF
>TRBJ1-1|NA|NA|TRBV5-1
TGCGCCAGCAGCCCGGACCGGGAGAACACTGAAGCTTTCTTT
CASSPDRENTEAFF
>TRBJ2-2|NA|TRBD1|TRBV5-1
TGCGCCAGCAGCTCCCAGACAGGGACCGGGGAGCTGTTTTTT
CASSSQTGTGELFF
>TRBJ2-7|once|NA|TRBV5-1
TGCGCCAGCAGCTTGGACAGATCCGAGCAGTACTTC
CASSLDRSEQYF
>TRBJ2-1|NA|TRBD2|TRBV30
TGTGCCTGGAGTGTGGGAGGGAGTGCCGACAATGAGCAGTTCTTC
CAWSVGGSADNEQFF
>TRBJ1-2|once|TRBD1|TRBV3-1/TRBV3-2
TGTGCCAGCAGCCAACTCCTAGACAGGGGATATGGCTACACCTTC
CASSQLLDRGYGYTF
>TRBJ2-5|NA|NA|TRBV3-1/TRBV3-2
TGTGCCAGCAGCCAAGATGAGGGATGGGAGACCCAGTACTTC
CASSQDEGWETQYF
>TRBJ2-3|few|TRBD1|TRBV6-4
TGTGCCAGCAGTGAAGGACAGGGGGCAGATACGCAGTATTTT
CASSEGQGADTQYF
>TRBJ2-5|NA|NA|TRBV19
TGTGCCAGTAGTATGGGCCTAAGGAGCGGAGAGACCCAGTACTTC
CASSMGLRSGETQYF
>TRBJ1-2|NA|NA|TRBV27
TGTGCCAGCAGACTACAGGGCGACTATGGCTACACCTTC
CASRLQGDYGYTF
>TRBJ2-2|NA|NA|TRBV19
TGTGCCACTTCCCCGACTATCATACCGAACACCGGGGAGCTGTTTTTT
CATSPTIIPNTGELFF
>TRBJ2-3|NA|NA|TRBV7-8
TGTGCCAGCAGCCCCGACGGGGGTTTCTGGTATTTT
CASSPDGGFWYF
>TRBJ1-4|NA|NA|TRBV29-1
TGCAGCGTTGAAGCGGGGGAAAAACTGTTTTTT
CSVEAGEKLFF
>TRBJ1-2|NA|TRBD1|TRBV5-1
TGCGCCAGCAGCTTGGCCAGAGGACAGGGGTTCTATGGCTACACCTTC
CASSLARGQGFYGYTF
>TRBJ1-4|NA|TRBD1|TRBV10-3
TGTGCCATCAGGCCCGGACAGGTCCCTTCTAATGAAAAACTGTTTTTT
CAIRPGQVPSNEKLFF
>TRBJ2-1|NA|TRBD1|TRBV19
TGTGCCAGTAGTATGGTCGGGGACAGACTATACAATGAGCAGTTCTTC
CASSMVGDRLYNEQFF
>TRBJ2-5|NA|NA|TRBV5-4
TGTGCCGCTACCTTTTGGAGGGTCTCCGAAGAGACCCAGTACTTC
CAATFWRVSEETQYF
>TRBJ1-1|NA|NA|TRBV30
TGTGCCTGGAGTCGACAGGCCAACACTGAAGCTTTCTTT
CAWSRQANTEAFF
>TRBJ1-1|NA|NA|TRBV4-1
TGCGCCAGCAGCCAACTGGAGAGGACTGAAGCTTTCTTT
CASSQLERTEAFF
>TRBJ1-2|NA|NA|TRBV6-4
TGTGCCAGCAGCCCGAGCAGGGACTATGGCTACACCTTC
CASSPSRDYGYTF
>TRBJ2-7|NA|NA|TRBV5-1
TGCGCCAGCAGCTCGCAGGGAAACTACGAGCAGTACTTC
CASSSQGNYEQYF
>TRBJ2-3|NA|NA|TRBV6-1
TGTGCCAGCAGTGAAGTGGCAGGATTCACAGATACGCAGTATTTT
CASSEVAGFTDTQYF
>TRBJ2-5|NA|TRBD1|TRBV6-5
TGTGCCAGCAGTTATGCAGGGGGCCGGAAGACCCAGTACTTC
CASSYAGGRKTQYF
>TRBJ1-5|NA|TRBD1|TRBV4-1
TGCGCCAGCAGCCAAGAAGGGACAGGGCTCGGTCAGCCCCAGCATTTT
CASSQEGTGLGQPQHF